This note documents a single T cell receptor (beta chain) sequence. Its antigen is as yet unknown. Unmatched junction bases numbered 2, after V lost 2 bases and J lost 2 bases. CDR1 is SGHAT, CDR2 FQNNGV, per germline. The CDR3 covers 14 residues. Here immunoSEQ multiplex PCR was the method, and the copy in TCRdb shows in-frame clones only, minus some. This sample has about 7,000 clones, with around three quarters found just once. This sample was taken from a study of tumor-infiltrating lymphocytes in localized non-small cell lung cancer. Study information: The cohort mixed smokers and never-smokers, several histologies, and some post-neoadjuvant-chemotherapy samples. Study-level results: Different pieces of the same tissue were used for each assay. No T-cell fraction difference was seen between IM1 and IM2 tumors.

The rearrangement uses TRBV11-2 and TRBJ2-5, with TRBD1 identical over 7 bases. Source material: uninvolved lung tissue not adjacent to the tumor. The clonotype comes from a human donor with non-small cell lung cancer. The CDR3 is CASSLKGQQETQYF. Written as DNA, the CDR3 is TGTGCCAGCAGCTTAAAGGGACAGCAAGAGACCCAGTACTTC.